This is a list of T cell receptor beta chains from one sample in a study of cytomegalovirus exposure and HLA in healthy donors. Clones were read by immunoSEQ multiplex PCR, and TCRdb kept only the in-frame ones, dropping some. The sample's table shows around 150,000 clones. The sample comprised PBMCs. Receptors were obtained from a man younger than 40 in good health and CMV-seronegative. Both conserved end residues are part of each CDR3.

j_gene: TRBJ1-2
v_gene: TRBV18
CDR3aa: CASSPKGQGRDYGYTF

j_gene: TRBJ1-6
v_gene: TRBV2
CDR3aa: CASSEQGVVFNSPLHF

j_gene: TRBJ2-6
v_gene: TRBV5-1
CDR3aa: CASSLEGRGLAGANVLTF

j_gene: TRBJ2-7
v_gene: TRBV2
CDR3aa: CASSDLTSGSDEQYF

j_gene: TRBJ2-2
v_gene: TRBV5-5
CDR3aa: CASSLGEITGELFF

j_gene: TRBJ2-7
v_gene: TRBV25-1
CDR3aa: CASSEALRVQYF

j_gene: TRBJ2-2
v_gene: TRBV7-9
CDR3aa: CASSPPSAKGELFF

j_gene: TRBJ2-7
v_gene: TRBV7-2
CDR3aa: CASSLNRPSGNPYEQYF

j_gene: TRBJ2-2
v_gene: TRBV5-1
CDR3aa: CASSPGQGITGELFF

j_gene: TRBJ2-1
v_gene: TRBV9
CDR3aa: CASTLAGGRNNEQFF

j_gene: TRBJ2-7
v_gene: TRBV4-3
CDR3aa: CASSPGGSSYEQYF

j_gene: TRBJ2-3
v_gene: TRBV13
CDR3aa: CASSNRLAGGADTQYF

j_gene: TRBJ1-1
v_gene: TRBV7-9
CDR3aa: CAMGGGHMNTEAFF

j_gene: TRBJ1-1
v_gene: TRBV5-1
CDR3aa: CASSENTGSTEAFF

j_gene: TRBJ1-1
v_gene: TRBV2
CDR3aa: CASRSDRGTEAFF